This record looks at one TCR beta chain sequence and its context. Germline CDR1 is LGHDT and CDR2 is YNNKEL (reference sequence). The CDR3 covers 16 residues. The V end lost 5 bases, the J end lost 8 bases, and 22 bases lay between the germline ends. In the original processing: Reference gene primer amplification gave nucleated cell count estimates. Using immunoSEQ multiplex PCR, the repertoire was profiled, and TCRdb retains in-frame clones only, with some absent. The DNA was the basis for D and trimming; V, J and clone size are from that table. The sample yields about 110,000 clones, 70% to 90% seen once. The source of the sample is a study of blood T cell repertoires in COVID-19. Across the whole study: Collection of acute and convalescent COVID-19 samples took place in the United States, Italy and Spain. The analysed material was cDNA or gDNA that came from T cells, B-cell-depleted T cells, or PBMCs.

The TCR comes from a woman aged 55-70 years with acute or convalescent COVID-19. The sequenced sample consisted of peripheral blood. V and J are TRBV3-1 (or the pseudogene TRBV3-2) and TRBJ2-1, with a possible D match to TRBD2 (6 bases). The CDR3 nucleotides are TGTGCCAGCAGCAAATACCGGGACTCCCCGGACTATGAGCAGTTCTTC. Amino acids: CASSKYRDSPDYEQFF.